This T cell receptor (beta chain) stems from a study of cytomegalovirus exposure and HLA in healthy donors. About this clone itself: Its antigen remains unidentified.

PCR primers comprised 60 Vbeta and 13 Jbeta primers. Repertoires were generated with immunoSEQ multiplex PCR, while TCRdb's copy carries only in-frame clones and drops some. The sample yields about 120,000 clones, 75% to 80% seen once. CDR3 length: 14 amino acids. In germline, CDR1 is MNHNY, CDR2 SVGAGI (reference sequence). Trimming removed 2 bases at V and 1 base at J, with 9 bases between. Study-wide findings and caveats: An observed cluster of highly shared sequence variants was recorded as a likely sequencing artifact. Later, an analysis showed that TCR beta chains associated with HLA were more clonally expanded than others that were equally common. In vitro work confirmed that a few CMV-associated chains recognize CMV antigens.

The receptor was derived from a woman aged 30 to 39 in good health and CMV-seropositive. Sequencing input: PBMCs. The rearrangement links TRBV6-6 to TRBJ2-7, with D possibly being TRBD1 (6 bases). CDR3 DNA sequence: TGTGCCAGCAGTTACGGAGGACAGTCCTACGAGCAGTACTTC. Protein product: CASSYGGQSYEQYF.